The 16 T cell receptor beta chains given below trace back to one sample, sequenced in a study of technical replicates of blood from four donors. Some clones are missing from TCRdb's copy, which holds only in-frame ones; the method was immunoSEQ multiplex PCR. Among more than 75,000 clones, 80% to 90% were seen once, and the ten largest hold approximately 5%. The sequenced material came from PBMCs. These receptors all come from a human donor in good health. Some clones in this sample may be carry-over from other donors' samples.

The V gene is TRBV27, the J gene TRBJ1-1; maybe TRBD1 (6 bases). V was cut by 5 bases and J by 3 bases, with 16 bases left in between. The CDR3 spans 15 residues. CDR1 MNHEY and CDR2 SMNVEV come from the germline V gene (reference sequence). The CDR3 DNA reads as TGTGCCAGCAGTCTCAGTGGGGGGGCACACACTGAAGCTTTCTTT. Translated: CASSLSGGAHTEAFF.

This CDR3 is CASSPRDGREETQYF. The CDR3 DNA reads as TGTGCCAGCAGCCCCAGGGACGGGAGGGAAGAGACCCAGTACTTC. The chain links TRBV11-1 to TRBJ2-5, with 8 bases matching TRBD2. The V and J ends lost 5 bases and 3 bases, in that order; junction bases with no gene match: 8. The germline gives CDR1 SGHAT, CDR2 FQDESV (reference sequence). This CDR3 is 15 amino acids long.

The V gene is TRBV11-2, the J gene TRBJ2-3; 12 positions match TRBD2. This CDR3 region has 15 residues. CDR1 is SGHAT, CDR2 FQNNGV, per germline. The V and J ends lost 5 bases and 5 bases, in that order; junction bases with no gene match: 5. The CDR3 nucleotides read TGTGCCAGCAGCACGCTAGCGGGAGGGGGAGATACGCAGTATTTT. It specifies CASSTLAGGGDTQYF. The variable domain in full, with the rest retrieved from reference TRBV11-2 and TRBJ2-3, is EAGVAQSPRYKIIEKRQSVAFWCNPISGHATLYWYQQILGQGPKLLIQFQNNGVVDDSQLPKDRFSAERLKGVDSTLKIQPAKLEDSAVYLCASSTLAGGGDTQYFGPGTRLTVL.

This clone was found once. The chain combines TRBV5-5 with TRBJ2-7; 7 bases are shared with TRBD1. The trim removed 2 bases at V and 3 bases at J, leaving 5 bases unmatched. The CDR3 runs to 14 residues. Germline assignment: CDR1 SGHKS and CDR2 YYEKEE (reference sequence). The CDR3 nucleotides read TGTGCCAGCAGCTTTGACCCAGGGGGCTACGAGCAGTACTTC. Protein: CASSFDPGGYEQYF.

The CDR3 nucleotides are TGTGCCAGCAGCCCAAGACAGGGGCCGCAGTATTTT. It codes for CASSPRQGPQYF. This chain connects TRBV5-8 to TRBJ2-3; 8 bases are shared with TRBD1. V lost 4 bases, J lost 10 bases, and 5 bases stayed unmatched. The germline V gene encodes CDR1 SGHTS and CDR2 YDEGEE. The CDR3 totals 12 residues.

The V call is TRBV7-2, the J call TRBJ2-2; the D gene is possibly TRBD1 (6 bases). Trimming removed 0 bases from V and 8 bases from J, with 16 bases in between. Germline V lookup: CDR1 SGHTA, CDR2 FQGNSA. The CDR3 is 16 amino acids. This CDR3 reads CASSLAPGHISGELFF. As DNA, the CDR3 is TGTGCCAGCAGCTTAGCCCCGGGACACATTTCTGGGGAGCTGTTTTTT.

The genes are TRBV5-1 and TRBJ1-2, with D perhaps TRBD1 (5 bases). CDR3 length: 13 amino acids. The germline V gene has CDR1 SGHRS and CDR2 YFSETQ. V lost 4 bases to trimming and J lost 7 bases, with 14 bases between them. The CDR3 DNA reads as TGCGCCAGCAGCGCGGGGGGAGCTAGTGGCTACACCTTC. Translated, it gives CASSAGGASGYTF.

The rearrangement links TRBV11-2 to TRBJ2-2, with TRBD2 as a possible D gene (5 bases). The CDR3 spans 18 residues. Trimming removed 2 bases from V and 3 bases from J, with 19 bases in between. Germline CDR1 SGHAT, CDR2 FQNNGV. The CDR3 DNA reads TGTGCCAGCAGCTTACGGACGGGATCGGCTCGTGACACCGGGGAGCTGTTTTTT. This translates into CASSLRTGSARDTGELFF.

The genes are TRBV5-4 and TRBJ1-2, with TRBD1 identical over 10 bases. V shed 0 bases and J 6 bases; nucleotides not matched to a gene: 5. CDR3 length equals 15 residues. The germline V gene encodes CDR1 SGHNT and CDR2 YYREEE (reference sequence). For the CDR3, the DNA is TGTGCCAGCAGCTTGGGGGACAGGGGTTATGATGGCTACACCTTC. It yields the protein CASSLGDRGYDGYTF.

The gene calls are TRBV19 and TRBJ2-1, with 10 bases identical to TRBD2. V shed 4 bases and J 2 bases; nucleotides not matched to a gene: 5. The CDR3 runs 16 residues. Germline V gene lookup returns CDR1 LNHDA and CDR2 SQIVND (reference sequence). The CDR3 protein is CASSTRTSGAYNEQFF. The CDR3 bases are TGTGCCAGTAGTACGCGGACTAGCGGAGCCTACAATGAGCAGTTCTTC.

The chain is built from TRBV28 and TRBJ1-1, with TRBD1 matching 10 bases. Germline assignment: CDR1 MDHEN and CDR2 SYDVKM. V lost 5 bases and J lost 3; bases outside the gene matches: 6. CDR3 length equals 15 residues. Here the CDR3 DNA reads TGTGCCAGCAGTCGACAGGGGGCGCCGGACACTGAAGCTTTCTTT. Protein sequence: CASSRQGAPDTEAFF.

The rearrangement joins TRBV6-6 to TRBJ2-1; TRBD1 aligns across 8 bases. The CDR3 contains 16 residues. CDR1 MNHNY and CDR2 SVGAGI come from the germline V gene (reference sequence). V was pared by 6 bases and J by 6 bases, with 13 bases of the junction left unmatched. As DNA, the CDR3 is TGTGCCAGCAGCCCGAATCGGGACAGGAGAAGCAATGAGCAGTTCTTC. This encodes CASSPNRDRRSNEQFF.

The DNA for the CDR3 is TGTGCCAGCAGTGAAGCGCTTAGGAGGGGTGATGTGAACACTGAAGCTTTCTTT. It encodes CASSEALRRGDVNTEAFF. J is TRBJ1-1 and V is TRBV2, with a tentative D call TRBD1 (5 bases). Trimming stripped 0 bases from V and 0 bases from J, with 17 bases between. CDR3 length: 18 residues. Germline V gene lookup returns CDR1 SNHLY and CDR2 FYNNEI.

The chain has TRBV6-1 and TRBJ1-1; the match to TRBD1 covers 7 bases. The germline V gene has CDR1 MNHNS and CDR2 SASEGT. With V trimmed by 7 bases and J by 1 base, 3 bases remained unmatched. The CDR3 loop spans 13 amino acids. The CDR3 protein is CASTRDRNTEAFF. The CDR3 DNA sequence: TGTGCCAGCACCAGGGACAGGAACACTGAAGCTTTCTTT.

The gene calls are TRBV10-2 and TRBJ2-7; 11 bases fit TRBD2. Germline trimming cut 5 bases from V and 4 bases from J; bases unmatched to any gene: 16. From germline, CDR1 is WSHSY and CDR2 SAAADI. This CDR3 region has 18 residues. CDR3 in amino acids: CASSPTSGGTIELYEQYF. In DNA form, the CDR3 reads TGCGCCAGCAGTCCTACTAGCGGGGGAACTATCGAATTATACGAGCAGTACTTC.

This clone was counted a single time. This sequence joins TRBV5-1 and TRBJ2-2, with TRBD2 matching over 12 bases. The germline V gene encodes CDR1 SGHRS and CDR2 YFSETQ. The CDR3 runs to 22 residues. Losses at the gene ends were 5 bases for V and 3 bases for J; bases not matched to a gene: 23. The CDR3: CASSLTIYKTSGRGLDTGELFF. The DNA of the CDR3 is TGCGCCAGCAGTTTAACCATCTATAAGACTAGCGGGAGAGGACTTGACACCGGGGAGCTGTTTTTT.